What follows is one T cell receptor (beta chain) and its context. The V end lost 2 bases, the J end lost 2 bases, and 10 bases lay between the germline ends. The CDR3 extends over 15 amino acids. Germline assignment: CDR1 KGHSH and CDR2 LQKENI. Each CDR3 protein is one row after TCRdb ran MiXCR on the RT-PCR reads. The sample gives more than 600,000 distinct CDR3 sequences, 13% to 15% of which show up once; about 3.9% is in the top ten. Sequenced sample: memory CD4+ T cells from blood. J is TRBJ2-1 and V is TRBV18; the D is unclear. The receptor was isolated from a female donor in good health, serving as a healthy control. The CDR3 reads CASSPSPRTYNEQFF. The CDR3 DNA follows: TGTGCCAGCTCACCATCCCCCAGGACCTACAATGAGCAGTTCTTC.